This is a list of T cell receptor beta chains from one sample in a study of T cell responses to AZD1222 COVID-19 vaccine. Only in-frame clones appear in the TCRdb table, and some are missing; sequencing was by immunoSEQ multiplex PCR. The table shows about 180,000 clones, with 85% to 90% occurring only once. Here the sequenced sample was peripheral blood, taken on day 0 of AZD1222 vaccination. The receptors here all came from an adult in good health. CDR3s include the opening cysteine and the closing phenylalanine or tryptophan. A D gene is named only where the DNA matches it firmly. Part of the rows lack a size; the others show once, few, many or a class for expanded clones.

j_gene | d_gene | v_gene | abundance | CDR3nt | CDR3aa
TRBJ1-1 | TRBD1 | TRBV29-1 | - | TGCAGCTCTGATCGAGCCGGGACAGGGGAAACTGAAGCTTTCTTT | CSSDRAGTGETEAFF
TRBJ2-7 | - | TRBV6-5 | - | TGTGCCAGTTGGGGGCACTCCTACGAGCAGTACTTC | CASWGHSYEQYF
TRBJ1-1 | - | TRBV5-5 | - | TGTGCCAGCACGTCACAAGGGGCTGGGACTGAAGCTTTCTTT | CASTSQGAGTEAFF
TRBJ1-4 | TRBD1 | TRBV9 | - | TGTGCCAGCAGCTTACAGGGGGCGACGGCTAATGAAAAACTGTTTTTT | CASSLQGATANEKLFF
TRBJ1-3 | - | TRBV4-1 | - | TGCGCCAGCAGCCAAGGGAGGGCAGGGGCCTCTGGAAACACCATATATTTT | CASSQGRAGASGNTIYF
TRBJ2-2 | - | TRBV9 | - | TGTGCCAGCAGCGTGGCGGGAAACACCGGGGAGCTGTTTTTT | CASSVAGNTGELFF
TRBJ1-1 | - | TRBV15 | once | TGTGCCACCAGCAGAGGTGAGGCGTGGAACACTGAAGCTTTCTTT | CATSRGEAWNTEAFF
TRBJ1-2 | - | TRBV29-1 | - | TGCAGCATCCGGACGGATCTAAACTATGGCTACACCTTC | CSIRTDLNYGYTF
TRBJ1-5 | - | TRBV5-5 | few | TGTGCCAGCAGCTTGGCGTGGCGGGATCAGCCCCAGCATTTT | CASSLAWRDQPQHF
TRBJ2-7 | - | TRBV14 | - | TGTGCCAGCAGCCTCGTGGCGGGAAGGGAGCAGTACTTC | CASSLVAGREQYF
TRBJ1-2 | TRBD1 | TRBV6-5 | - | TGTGCCAGTCGGGACAGCCCTAACTATGGCTACACCTTC | CASRDSPNYGYTF
TRBJ2-1 | TRBD2 | TRBV27 | - | TGTGCCAGCAGTGGGACTAGCGGGGTTGCTGGTGAGCAGTTCTTC | CASSGTSGVAGEQFF
TRBJ2-7 | TRBD2 | TRBV2 | - | TGTGCCAGCGACCCTGGGCGGGGCGGGGGGCCTAGCGAGCAGTACTTC | CASDPGRGGGPSEQYF